Listed here are 12 T cell receptor beta chains from one sample, sequenced in a study of OX40 agonist ivuxolimab in advanced cancers. Generated by immunoSEQ multiplex PCR, the TCRdb table keeps only in-frame clones and is missing some. The table records about 35,000 clones, approximately 79% of them present only once. The source material was CD4+ or CD8+ T cells sorted from blood, sampled in a trial of the OX40 agonist ivuxolimab. These receptors came from an adult with an advanced solid tumor such as melanoma, head and neck, liver or kidney cancer.

V and J are TRBV6-1 and TRBJ2-7; D is perhaps TRBD2 (6 bases). CDR3 length: 14 residues. CDR1 is MNHNS, CDR2 SASEGT, per germline. V was pared by 6 bases and J by 2 bases, with 14 bases between. DNA for the CDR3: TGTGCCAGCAGAACCGGGACTTTCCCCTACGAGCAGTACTTC. Its translation: CASRTGTFPYEQYF.

The chain is built from TRBV19 and TRBJ2-3; D is ambiguous. The CDR3 covers 14 residues. Between the trimmed V and J ends, which lost 4 bases and 0 bases, there was a span of 8 bases. Germline V gene sequence: CDR1 LNHDA, CDR2 SQIVND (reference sequence). DNA of the CDR3: TGTGCCAGTAGTAGCAGGCCCAGCACAGATACGCAGTATTTT. Amino acids: CASSSRPSTDTQYF.

This clone has only a few counts. The chain couples TRBV7-6 to TRBJ2-5, with D unresolved. V lost 3 bases and J 2 bases, leaving 7 bases between the germline ends. The CDR3 totals 13 residues. The V gene's germline CDR1 is SGHVS and CDR2 FNYEAQ. This chain's CDR3 is CASSLPPQETQYF. The CDR3 nucleotides read TGTGCCAGCAGCTTGCCACCGCAAGAGACCCAGTACTTC. Filled out from reference TRBV7-6 and TRBJ2-5, the complete variable domain reads GAGVSQSPRYKVTKRGQDVALRCDPISGHVSLYWYRQALGQGPEFLTYFNYEAQQDKSGLPNDRFSAERPEGSISTLTIQRTEQRDSAMYRCASSLPPQETQYFGPGTRLLVL.

This chain joins TRBV28 and TRBJ1-3; tentatively, D is TRBD1 (5 bases). The CDR3 runs to 17 residues. Germline V gene lookup returns CDR1 MDHEN and CDR2 SYDVKM. V shed 7 bases and J shed 4 bases, with 23 bases lying between them. In nucleotides, the CDR3 is TGTGCCAGCACCCCCCCCTCGGGAGCCCCAGGGGGAAACACCATATATTTT. Amino acid sequence: CASTPPSGAPGGNTIYF. The full variable domain, in which reference TRBV28 and TRBJ1-3 provide the parts outside the CDR3, is DVKVTQSSRYLVKRTGEKVFLECVQDMDHENMFWYRQDPGLGLRLIYFSYDVKMKEKGDIPEGYSVSREKKERFSLILESASTNQTSMYLCASTPPSGAPGGNTIYFGEGSWLTVV.

J is TRBJ1-1 and V is TRBV5-4; the D is unclear. Germline CDR1 and CDR2: SGHNT and YYREEE (reference sequence). The CDR3 spans 14 residues. V was cut by 2 bases and J by 4 bases, with 12 bases left in between. CDR3 nucleotides: TGTGCCAGCAGCTTTCGGGCTTCGACCACTGAAGCTTTCTTT. Its translation: CASSFRASTTEAFF.

V and J are TRBV11-2 and TRBJ2-2; the D is unclear. The CDR3 runs to 15 residues. V was cut by 3 bases and J by 7 bases, with 15 bases left in between. Germline V lookup: CDR1 SGHAT, CDR2 FQNNGV. CDR3 DNA: TGTGCCAGCAGCTTCTCCACAGTTCTAGTCGGGGAGCTGTTTTTT. It codes for CASSFSTVLVGELFF.

The chain carries TRBV19 and TRBJ2-3; 7 bases map to TRBD1. Germline V gene lookup returns CDR1 LNHDA and CDR2 SQIVND (reference sequence). The CDR3 contains 14 residues. The V and J ends lost 3 bases and 1 base, in that order; junction bases with no gene match: 1. The CDR3, as DNA: TGTGCCAGTAGTATTGACAGGGGCACAGATACGCAGTATTTT. Translation: CASSIDRGTDTQYF.

This sequence joins TRBV5-8 and TRBJ2-4; 9 bases map to TRBD1. Looked up from germline, CDR1 is SGHTS and CDR2 is YDEGEE. The junction had 3 bases not matched to a gene; V was cut back by 0 bases and J by 5 bases. This CDR3 region has 15 residues. The CDR3 reads CASSLGGTGQNIQYF. CDR3 DNA sequence: TGTGCCAGCAGCTTGGGAGGGACAGGGCAAAACATTCAGTACTTC.

J is TRBJ2-3 and V is TRBV29-1; 15 nucleotides match TRBD2. J gave up 4 bases and V 5 bases, and 4 bases lay outside the gene matches. The CDR3 sequence is 15 residues long. Germline V gene data show CDR1 as SQVTM and CDR2 as ANQGSEA. The CDR3 DNA is TGCAGCGTTAGGGGACTAGCGGGAGGCTCAGATACGCAGTATTTT. Protein sequence: CSVRGLAGGSDTQYF.

J is TRBJ2-1 and V is TRBV18; tentatively, D is TRBD1 (6 bases). V was cut by 6 bases and J by 10 bases, with 10 bases left in between. The germline V gene encodes CDR1 KGHSH and CDR2 LQKENI. This CDR3 contains 11 residues. The CDR3 loop reads CASSQGTEQFF. CDR3 nucleotides: TGTGCCAGCTCCCAGGGGACGGAGCAGTTCTTC.

The J gene is TRBJ1-5, the V gene TRBV27; 7 bases match TRBD1. The V segment lost 5 bases and the J segment 7 bases; nucleotides outside the gene matches: 11. This CDR3 spans 15 amino acids. CDR1 is MNHEY and CDR2 is SMNVEV in the germline V gene (reference sequence). The CDR3 loop reads CASSPRRQGAQPQHF. The CDR3 coding sequence is TGTGCCAGCAGTCCCCGGAGACAGGGCGCGCAGCCCCAGCATTTT.

This clone was recorded only once. The chain has TRBV4-1 and TRBJ2-2; TRBD1 matches at 10 bases. The CDR3 is 16 residues long. Germline CDR1 reads MGHRA; CDR2 reads YSYEKL. V lost 1 base and J lost 5; bases outside the gene matches: 4. The CDR3 loop is CASSQATGGRTGELFF. For the CDR3, the DNA is TGCGCCAGCAGCCAAGCGACAGGGGGCCGGACCGGGGAGCTGTTTTTT.